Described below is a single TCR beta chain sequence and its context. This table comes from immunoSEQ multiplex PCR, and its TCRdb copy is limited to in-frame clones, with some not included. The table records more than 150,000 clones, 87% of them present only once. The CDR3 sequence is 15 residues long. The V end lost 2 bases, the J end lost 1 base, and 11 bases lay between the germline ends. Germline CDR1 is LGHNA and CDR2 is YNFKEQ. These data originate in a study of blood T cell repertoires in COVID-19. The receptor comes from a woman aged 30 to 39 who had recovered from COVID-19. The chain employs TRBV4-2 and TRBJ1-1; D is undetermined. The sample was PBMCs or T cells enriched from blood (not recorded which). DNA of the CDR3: TGTGCCAGCAGCCAAAGAATAACAGCGAACACTGAAGCTTTCTTT. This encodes CASSQRITANTEAFF.